This TCR beta chain was recorded in a study of T cell responses to AZD1222 COVID-19 vaccine. Overall study findings and caveats: Spike-specific TCR breadth and depth grew following two AZD1222 doses. Just six people given AZD1222 tested seropositive at baseline. With dominance at 160-218 and 743-854, vaccine-associated CD4 TCRs spanned spike. Repertoire sampling occurred only after the peak T cell response.

This clone was observed once. The antigen is unknown. The method was immunoSEQ multiplex PCR; TCRdb's version includes in-frame clones alone and lacks a portion of them. This sample carries more than 150,000 clones, 85% to 95% of them seen once, and the ten largest clones take around 0.66%. Germline V CDR1 and CDR2: SGHTS, YDEGEE. CDR3 length: 13 residues. Trimming took 4 bases from V and 7 from J; bases not matched to a gene: 4. This sequence joins TRBV5-8 and TRBJ1-5, with 8 bases matching TRBD1. The material sequenced was peripheral blood, taken on day 0 of AZD1222 vaccination. The sequence was collected from an adult in good health. In nucleotides, the CDR3 is TGTGCCAGCAGCCGGACAGGGCCCCAGCCCCAGCATTTT. Protein: CASSRTGPQPQHF.